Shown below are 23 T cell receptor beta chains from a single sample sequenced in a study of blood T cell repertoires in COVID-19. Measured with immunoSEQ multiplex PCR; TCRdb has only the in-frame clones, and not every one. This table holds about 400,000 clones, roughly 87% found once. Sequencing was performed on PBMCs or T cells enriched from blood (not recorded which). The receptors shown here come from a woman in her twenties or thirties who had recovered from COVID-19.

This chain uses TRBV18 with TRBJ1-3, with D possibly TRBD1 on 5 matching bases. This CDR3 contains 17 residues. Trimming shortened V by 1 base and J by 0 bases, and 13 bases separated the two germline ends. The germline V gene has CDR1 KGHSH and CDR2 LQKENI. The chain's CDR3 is CASSPLGTGDSGNTIYF. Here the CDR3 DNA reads TGTGCCAGCTCACCACTGGGTACGGGGGACTCTGGAAACACCATATATTTT.

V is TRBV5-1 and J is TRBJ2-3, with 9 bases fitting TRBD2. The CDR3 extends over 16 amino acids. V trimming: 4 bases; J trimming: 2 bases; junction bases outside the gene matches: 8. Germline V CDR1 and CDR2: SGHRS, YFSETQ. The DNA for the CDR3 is TGCGCCAGCAGCCCGGGAGCTAGCGGGGTCACAGATACGCAGTATTTT. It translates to CASSPGASGVTDTQYF.

The CDR3 loop reads CASSPPGAFGQVYGYTF. CDR3 bases: TGTGCCAGCTCACCACCTGGGGCCTTCGGACAGGTCTATGGCTACACCTTC. This rearrangement joins TRBV18 to TRBJ1-2; 7 positions agree with TRBD1. With 0 bases clipped from V and 4 bases from J, the junction kept 11 bases outside the gene matches. Per germline, CDR1 KGHSH and CDR2 LQKENI. CDR3 size: 17 residues.

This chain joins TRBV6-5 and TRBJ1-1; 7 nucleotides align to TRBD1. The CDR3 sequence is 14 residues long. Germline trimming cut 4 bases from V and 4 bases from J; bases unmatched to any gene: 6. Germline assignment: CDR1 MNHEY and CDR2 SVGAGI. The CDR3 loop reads CASSSRTGGTEAFF. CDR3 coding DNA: TGTGCCAGCAGTTCGCGGACAGGTGGCACTGAAGCTTTCTTT.

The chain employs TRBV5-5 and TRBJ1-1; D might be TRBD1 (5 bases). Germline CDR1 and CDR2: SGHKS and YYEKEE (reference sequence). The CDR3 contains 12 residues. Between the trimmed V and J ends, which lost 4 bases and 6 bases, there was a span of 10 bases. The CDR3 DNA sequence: TGTGCCAGCAGCGGGGGGATAGCTGAAGCTTTCTTT. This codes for CASSGGIAEAFF. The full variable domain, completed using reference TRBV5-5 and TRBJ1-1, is DAGVTQSPTHLIKTRGQQVTLRCSPISGHKSVSWYQQVLGQGPQFIFQYYEKEERGRGNFPDRFSARQFPNYSSELNVNALLLGDSALYLCASSGGIAEAFFGQGTRLTVV.

The CDR3 nucleotides read TGTGCCACCGCGTCGGGACAGGGCTCCTCACCCCTCCACTTT. Amino acids: CATASGQGSSPLHF. This chain links TRBV25-1 with TRBJ1-6; TRBD1 aligns across 9 bases. Looked up from germline, CDR1 is MGHDK and CDR2 is SYGVNS. The CDR3 length is 14 residues. V trimming: 10 bases; J trimming: 10 bases; junction bases outside the gene matches: 11.

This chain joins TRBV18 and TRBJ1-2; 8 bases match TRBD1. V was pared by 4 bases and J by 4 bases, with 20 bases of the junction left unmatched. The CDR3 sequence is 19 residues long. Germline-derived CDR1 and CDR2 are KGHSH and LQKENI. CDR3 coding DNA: TGTGCCAGCTCACTTACGACAGGGGACGCAATATCTTCCCTCTATGGCTACACCTTC. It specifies CASSLTTGDAISSLYGYTF.

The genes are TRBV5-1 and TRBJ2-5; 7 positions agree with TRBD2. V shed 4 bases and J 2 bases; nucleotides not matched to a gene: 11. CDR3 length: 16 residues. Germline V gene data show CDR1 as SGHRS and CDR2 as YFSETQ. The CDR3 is CASSKIPLAVQETQYF. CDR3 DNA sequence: TGCGCCAGCAGCAAAATACCCCTAGCGGTACAAGAGACCCAGTACTTC.

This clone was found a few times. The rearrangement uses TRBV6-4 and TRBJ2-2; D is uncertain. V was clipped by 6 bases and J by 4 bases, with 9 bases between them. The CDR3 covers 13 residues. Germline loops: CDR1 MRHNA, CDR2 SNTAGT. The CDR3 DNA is TGTGCCAGCAGCCCTAGTACCACCGGGGAGCTGTTTTTT. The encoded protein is CASSPSTTGELFF.

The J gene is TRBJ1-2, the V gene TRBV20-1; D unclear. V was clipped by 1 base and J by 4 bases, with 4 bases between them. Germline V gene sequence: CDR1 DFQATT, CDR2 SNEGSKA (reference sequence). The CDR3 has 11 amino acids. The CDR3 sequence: CSARAFYGYTF. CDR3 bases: TGCAGTGCTAGAGCCTTCTATGGCTACACCTTC.

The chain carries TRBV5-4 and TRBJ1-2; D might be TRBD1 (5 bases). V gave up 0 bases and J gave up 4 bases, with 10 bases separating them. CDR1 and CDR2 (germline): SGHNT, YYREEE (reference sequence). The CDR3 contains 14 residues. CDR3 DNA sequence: TGTGCCAGCAGCTTGGAGACAGCTCCCTATGGCTACACCTTC. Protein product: CASSLETAPYGYTF.

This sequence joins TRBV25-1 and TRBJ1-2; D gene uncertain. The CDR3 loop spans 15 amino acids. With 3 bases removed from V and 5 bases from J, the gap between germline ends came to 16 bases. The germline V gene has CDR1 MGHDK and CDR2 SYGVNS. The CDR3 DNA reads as TGTGCCAGCAGTGACAGCGGTCATTTTATATATGGCTACACCTTC. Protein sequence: CASSDSGHFIYGYTF.

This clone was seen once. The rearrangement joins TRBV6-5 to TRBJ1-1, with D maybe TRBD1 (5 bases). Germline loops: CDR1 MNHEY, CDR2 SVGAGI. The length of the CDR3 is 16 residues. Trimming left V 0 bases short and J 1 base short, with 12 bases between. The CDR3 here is CASSYSAGKSNTEAFF. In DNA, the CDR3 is TGTGCCAGCAGTTACTCGGCAGGGAAATCGAACACTGAAGCTTTCTTT.

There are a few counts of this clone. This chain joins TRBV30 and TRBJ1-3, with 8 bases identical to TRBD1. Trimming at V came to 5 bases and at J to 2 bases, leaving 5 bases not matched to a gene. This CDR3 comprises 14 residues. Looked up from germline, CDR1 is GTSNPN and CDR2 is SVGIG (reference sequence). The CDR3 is CAWLGQVAGNTIYF. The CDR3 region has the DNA TGTGCCTGGCTGGGACAGGTAGCTGGAAACACCATATATTTT.

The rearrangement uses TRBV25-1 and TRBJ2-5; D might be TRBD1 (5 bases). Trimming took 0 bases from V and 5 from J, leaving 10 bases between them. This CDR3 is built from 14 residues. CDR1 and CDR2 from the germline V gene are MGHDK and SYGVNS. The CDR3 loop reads CASSEYQGWETQYF. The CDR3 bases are TGTGCCAGCAGTGAATACCAGGGATGGGAGACCCAGTACTTC.

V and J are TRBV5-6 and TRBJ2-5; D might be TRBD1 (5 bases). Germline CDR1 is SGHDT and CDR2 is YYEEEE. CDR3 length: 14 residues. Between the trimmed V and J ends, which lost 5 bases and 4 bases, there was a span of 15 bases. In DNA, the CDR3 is TGTGCCAGCAGAAAATCAGGGTCTCGAGAGACCCAGTACTTC. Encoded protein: CASRKSGSRETQYF. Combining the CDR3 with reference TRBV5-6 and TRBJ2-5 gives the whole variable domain DAGVTQSPTHLIKTRGQQVTLRCSPKSGHDTVSWYQQALGQGPQFIFQYYEEEERQRGNFPDRFSGHQFPNYSSELNVNALLLGDSALYLCASRKSGSRETQYFGPGTRLLVL.

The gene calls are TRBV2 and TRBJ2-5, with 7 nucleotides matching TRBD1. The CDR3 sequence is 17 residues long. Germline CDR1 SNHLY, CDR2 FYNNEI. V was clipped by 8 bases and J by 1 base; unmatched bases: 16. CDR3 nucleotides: TGTGCCAGCGGGGTACTACCGGGACAGAGAATCCAAGAGACCCAGTACTTC. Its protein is CASGVLPGQRIQETQYF.

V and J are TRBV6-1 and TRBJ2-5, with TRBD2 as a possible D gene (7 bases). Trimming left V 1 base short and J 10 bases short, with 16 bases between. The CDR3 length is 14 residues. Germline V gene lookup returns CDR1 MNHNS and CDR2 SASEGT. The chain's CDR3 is CASSEEGGTTGQYF. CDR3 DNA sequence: TGTGCCAGCAGTGAAGAGGGGGGGACTACCGGCCAGTACTTC.

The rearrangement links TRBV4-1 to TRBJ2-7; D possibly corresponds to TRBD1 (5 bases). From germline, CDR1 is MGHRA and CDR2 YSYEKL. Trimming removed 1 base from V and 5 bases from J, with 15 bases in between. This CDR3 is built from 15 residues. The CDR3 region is CASSQVKGAQNEQYF. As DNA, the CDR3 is TGCGCCAGCAGCCAAGTAAAAGGGGCGCAGAACGAGCAGTACTTC.

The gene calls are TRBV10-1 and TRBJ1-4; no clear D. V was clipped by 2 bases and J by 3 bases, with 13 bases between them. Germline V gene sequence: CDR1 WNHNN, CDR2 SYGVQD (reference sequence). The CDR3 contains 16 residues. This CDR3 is CASSEKAFGANEKLFF. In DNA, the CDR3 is TGCGCCAGCAGTGAGAAGGCGTTCGGGGCTAATGAAAAACTGTTTTTT.

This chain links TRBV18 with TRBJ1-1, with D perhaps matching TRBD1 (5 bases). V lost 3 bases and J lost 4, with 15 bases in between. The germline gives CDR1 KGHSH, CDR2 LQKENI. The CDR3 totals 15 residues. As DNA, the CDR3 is TGTGCCAGCTCACCGGGGTTCGAAGGGGTCACTGAAGCTTTCTTT. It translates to CASSPGFEGVTEAFF.

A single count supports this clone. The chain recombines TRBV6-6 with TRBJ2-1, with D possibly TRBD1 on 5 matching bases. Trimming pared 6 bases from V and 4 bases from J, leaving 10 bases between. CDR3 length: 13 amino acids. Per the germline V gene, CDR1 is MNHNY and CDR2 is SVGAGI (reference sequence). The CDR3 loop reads CASSDSDYNEQFF. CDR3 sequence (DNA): TGTGCCAGCAGCGACAGTGATTACAATGAGCAGTTCTTC.

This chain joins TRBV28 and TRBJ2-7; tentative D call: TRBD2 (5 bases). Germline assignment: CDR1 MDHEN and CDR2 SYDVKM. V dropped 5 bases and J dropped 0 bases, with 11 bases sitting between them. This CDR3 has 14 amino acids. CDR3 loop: CASSNRGSSYEQYF. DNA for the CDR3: TGTGCCAGCAGTAATCGTGGGAGCTCCTACGAGCAGTACTTC.